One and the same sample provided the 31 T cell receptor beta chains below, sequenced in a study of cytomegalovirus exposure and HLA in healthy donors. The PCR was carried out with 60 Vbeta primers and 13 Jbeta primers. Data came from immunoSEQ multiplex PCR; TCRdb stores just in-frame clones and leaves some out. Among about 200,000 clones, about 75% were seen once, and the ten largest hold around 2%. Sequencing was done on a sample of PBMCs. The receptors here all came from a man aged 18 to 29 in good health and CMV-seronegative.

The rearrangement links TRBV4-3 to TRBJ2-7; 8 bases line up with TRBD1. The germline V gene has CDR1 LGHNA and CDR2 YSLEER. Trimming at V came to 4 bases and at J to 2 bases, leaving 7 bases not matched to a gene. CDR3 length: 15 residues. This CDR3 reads CASSLSWDRTYEQYF. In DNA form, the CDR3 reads TGCGCCAGCAGCCTGTCATGGGACAGGACCTACGAGCAGTACTTC.

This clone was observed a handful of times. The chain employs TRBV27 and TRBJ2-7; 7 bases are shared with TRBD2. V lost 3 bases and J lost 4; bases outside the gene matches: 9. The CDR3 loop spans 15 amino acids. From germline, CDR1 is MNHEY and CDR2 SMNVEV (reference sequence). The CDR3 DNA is TGTGCCAGCAGTTTTGGCGCGGCGGGAGCGTACGAGCAGTACTTC. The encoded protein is CASSFGAAGAYEQYF.

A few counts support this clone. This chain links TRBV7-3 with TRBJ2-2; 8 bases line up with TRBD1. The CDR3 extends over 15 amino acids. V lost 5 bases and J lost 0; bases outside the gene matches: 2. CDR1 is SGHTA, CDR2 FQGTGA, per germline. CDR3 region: CASSGQGANTGELFF. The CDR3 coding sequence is TGTGCCAGCAGCGGACAGGGAGCGAACACCGGGGAGCTGTTTTTT.

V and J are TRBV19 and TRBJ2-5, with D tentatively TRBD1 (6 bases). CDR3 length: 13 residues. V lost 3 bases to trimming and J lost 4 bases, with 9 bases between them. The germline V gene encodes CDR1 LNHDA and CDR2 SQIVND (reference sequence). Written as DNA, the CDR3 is TGTGCCAGTAGTATGATGACAGGAGAGACCCAGTACTTC. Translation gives CASSMMTGETQYF.

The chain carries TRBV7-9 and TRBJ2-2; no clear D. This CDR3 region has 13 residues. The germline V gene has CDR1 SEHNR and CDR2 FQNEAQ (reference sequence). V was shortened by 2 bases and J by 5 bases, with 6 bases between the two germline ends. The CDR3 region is CASSLSSTGELFF. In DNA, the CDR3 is TGTGCCAGCAGCTTATCGTCTACCGGGGAGCTGTTTTTT. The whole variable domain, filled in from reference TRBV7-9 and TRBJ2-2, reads DTGVSQNPRHKITKRGQNVTFRCDPISEHNRLYWYRQTLGQGPEFLTYFQNEAQLEKSRLLSDRFSAERPKGSFSTLEIQRTEQGDSAMYLCASSLSSTGELFFGEGSRLTVL.

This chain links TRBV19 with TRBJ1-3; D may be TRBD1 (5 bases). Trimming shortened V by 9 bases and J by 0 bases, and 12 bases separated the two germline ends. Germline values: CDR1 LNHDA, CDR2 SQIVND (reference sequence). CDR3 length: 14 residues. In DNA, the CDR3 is TGTGCCAGCCGGGGACTGTCCTCTGGAAACACCATATATTTT. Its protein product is CASRGLSSGNTIYF.

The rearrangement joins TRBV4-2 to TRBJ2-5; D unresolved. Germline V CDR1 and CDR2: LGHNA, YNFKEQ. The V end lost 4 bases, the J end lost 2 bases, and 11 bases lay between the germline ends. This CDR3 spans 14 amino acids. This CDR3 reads CASSRAAEQETQYF. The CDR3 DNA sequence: TGTGCCAGCAGCCGGGCAGCCGAACAAGAGACCCAGTACTTC.

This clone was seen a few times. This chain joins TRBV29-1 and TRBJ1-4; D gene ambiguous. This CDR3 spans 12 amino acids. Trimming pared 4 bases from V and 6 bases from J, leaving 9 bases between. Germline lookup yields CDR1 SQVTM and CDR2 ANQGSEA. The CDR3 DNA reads TGCAGCGTTGTCAGTCTCGATGAAAAACTGTTTTTT. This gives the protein CSVVSLDEKLFF.

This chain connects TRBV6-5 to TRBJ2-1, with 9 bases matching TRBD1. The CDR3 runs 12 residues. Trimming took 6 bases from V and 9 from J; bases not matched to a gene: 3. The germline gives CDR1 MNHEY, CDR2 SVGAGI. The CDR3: CASSWTGVEQFF. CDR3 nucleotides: TGTGCCAGCAGCTGGACAGGGGTTGAGCAGTTCTTC.

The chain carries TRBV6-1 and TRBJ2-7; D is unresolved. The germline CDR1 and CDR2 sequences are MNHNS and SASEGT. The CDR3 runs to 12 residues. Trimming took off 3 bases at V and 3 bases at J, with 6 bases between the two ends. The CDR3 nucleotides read TGTGCCAGCAGTGACCGACTCTACGAGCAGTACTTC. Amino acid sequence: CASSDRLYEQYF.

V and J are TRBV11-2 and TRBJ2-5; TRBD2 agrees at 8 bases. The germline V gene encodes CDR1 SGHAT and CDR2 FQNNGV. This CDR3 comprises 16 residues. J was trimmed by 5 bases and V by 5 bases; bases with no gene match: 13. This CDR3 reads CASSHWGERELETQYF. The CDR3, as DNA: TGTGCCAGCAGCCATTGGGGGGAGCGGGAGTTGGAGACCCAGTACTTC.

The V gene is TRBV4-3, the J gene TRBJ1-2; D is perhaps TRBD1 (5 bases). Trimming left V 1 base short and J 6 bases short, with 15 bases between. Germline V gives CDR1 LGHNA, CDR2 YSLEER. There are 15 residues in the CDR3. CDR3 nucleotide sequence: TGCGCCAGCAGCCAAGGTGGGACTAGCGGCCATGGCTACACCTTC. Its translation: CASSQGGTSGHGYTF.

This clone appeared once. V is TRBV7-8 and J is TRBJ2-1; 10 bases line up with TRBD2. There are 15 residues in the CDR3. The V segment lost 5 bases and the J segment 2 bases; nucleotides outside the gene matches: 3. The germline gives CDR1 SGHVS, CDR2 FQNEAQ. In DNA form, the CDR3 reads TGTGCCAGCAGCCCAGGACTAGCGGCCTACAATGAGCAGTTCTTC. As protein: CASSPGLAAYNEQFF.

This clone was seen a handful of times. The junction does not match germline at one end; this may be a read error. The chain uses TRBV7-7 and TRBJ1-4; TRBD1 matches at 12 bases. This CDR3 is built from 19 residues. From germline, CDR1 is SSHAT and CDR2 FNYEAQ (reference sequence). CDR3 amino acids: CASSARDRGHLTTNEKLFF. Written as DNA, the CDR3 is TGTGCTAGCAGCGCCCGGGACAGGGGGCACCTTACAACTAATGAAAAACTGTTTTTT.

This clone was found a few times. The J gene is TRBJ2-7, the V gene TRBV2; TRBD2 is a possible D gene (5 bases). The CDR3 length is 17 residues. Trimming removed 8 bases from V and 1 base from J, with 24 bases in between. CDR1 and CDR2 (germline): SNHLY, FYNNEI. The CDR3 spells CASLRAPDGSLSYEQYF. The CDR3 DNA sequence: TGTGCCAGCTTGAGGGCCCCGGACGGGTCCCTATCCTACGAGCAGTACTTC. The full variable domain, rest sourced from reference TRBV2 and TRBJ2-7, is EPEVTQTPSHQVTQMGQEVILRCVPISNHLYFYWYRQILGQKVEFLVSFYNNEISEKSEIFDDQFSVERPDGSNFTLKIRSTKLEDSAMYFCASLRAPDGSLSYEQYFGPGTRLTVT.

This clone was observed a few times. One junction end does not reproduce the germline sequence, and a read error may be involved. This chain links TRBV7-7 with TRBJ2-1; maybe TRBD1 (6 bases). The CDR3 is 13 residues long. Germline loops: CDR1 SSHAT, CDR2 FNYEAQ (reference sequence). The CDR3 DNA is TGTGCTAGCAGCCGGGACAACGGCAATGAGCAGTTCTTC. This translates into CASSRDNGNEQFF.

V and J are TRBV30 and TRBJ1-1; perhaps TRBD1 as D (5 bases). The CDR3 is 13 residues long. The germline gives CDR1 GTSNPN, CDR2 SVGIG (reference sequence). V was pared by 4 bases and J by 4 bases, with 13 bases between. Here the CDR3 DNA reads TGTGCCTGGAAGGGGTATTCAGGCACTGAAGCTTTCTTT. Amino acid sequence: CAWKGYSGTEAFF.

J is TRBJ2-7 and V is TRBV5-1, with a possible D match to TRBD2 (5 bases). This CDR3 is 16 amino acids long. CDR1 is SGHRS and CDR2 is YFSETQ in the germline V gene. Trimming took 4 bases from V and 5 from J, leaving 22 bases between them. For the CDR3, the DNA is TGCGCCAGCAGCCCTTATTCATTGACGGGGTTCGACGAGCAGTACTTC. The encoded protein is CASSPYSLTGFDEQYF.

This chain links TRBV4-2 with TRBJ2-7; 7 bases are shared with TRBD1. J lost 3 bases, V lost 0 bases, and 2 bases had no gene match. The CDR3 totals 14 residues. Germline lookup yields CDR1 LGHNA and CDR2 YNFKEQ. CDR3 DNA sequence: TGTGCCAGCAGCCAAGAACAGGGGAACTACGAGCAGTACTTC. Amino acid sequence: CASSQEQGNYEQYF.

CDR3 amino acids: CASSQGQGSGEQYF. DNA for the CDR3: TGTGCCAGCAGCCAAGGACAGGGTAGCGGCGAGCAGTACTTC. The chain combines TRBV28 with TRBJ2-7, with 8 bases aligning to TRBD1. The V and J ends lost 6 bases and 6 bases, in that order; junction bases with no gene match: 10. The CDR3 extends over 14 amino acids. Germline V CDR1 and CDR2: MDHEN, SYDVKM. Supplemented by reference TRBV28 and TRBJ2-7, the full variable domain reads DVKVTQSSRYLVKRTGEKVFLECVQDMDHENMFWYRQDPGLGLRLIYFSYDVKMKEKGDIPEGYSVSREKKERFSLILESASTNQTSMYLCASSQGQGSGEQYFGPGTRLTVT.

As DNA, the CDR3 is TGTGCCAGCAGTCTTAGCACAGATACGCAGTATTTT. This translates into CASSLSTDTQYF. V is TRBV28 and J is TRBJ2-3; D remains ambiguous. Germline V gene data show CDR1 as MDHEN and CDR2 as SYDVKM. The CDR3 covers 12 residues. V was cut by 5 bases and J by 0 bases, with 3 bases left in between.

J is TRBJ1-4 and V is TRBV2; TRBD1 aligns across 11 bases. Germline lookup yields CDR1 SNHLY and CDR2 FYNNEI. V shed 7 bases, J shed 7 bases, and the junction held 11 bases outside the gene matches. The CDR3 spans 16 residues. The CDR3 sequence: CASTGDRGGFSEKLFF. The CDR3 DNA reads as TGTGCCAGCACCGGGGACAGGGGGGGGTTCTCTGAAAAACTGTTTTTT.

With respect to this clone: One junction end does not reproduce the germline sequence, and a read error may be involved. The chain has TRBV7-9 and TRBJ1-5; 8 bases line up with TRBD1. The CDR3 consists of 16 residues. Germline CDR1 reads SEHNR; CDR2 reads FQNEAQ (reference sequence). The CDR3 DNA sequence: TGTTCCAGCAGCTTAGGAGGGACAGGTTTGAGTCAGCCCCAGCATTTT. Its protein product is CSSSLGGTGLSQPQHF.

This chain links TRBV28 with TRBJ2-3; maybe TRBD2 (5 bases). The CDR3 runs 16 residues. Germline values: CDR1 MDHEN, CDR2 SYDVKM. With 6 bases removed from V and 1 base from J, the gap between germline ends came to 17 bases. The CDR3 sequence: CASRQPADEGTDTQYF. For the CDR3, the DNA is TGTGCCAGCAGGCAGCCAGCGGACGAAGGCACAGATACGCAGTATTTT.

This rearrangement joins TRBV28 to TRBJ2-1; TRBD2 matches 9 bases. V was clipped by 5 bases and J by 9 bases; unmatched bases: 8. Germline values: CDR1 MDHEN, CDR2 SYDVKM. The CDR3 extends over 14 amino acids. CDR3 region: CASSRGREGFEQFF. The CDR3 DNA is TGTGCCAGCAGTAGGGGGCGGGAGGGGTTTGAGCAGTTCTTC.

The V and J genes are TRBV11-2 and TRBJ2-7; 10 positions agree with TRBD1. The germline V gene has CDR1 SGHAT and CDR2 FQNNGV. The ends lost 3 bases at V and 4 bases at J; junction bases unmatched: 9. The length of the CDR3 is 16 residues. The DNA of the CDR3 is TGTGCCAGCAGCTTTATAAAGGGACAGGGGCTTTACGAGCAGTACTTC. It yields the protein CASSFIKGQGLYEQYF.

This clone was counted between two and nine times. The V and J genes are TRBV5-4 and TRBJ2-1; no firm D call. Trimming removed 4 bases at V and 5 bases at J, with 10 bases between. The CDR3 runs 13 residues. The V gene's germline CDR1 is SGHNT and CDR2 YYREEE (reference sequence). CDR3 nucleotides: TGTGCCAGCAGCCCGCCTATTAACAATGAGCAGTTCTTC. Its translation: CASSPPINNEQFF.

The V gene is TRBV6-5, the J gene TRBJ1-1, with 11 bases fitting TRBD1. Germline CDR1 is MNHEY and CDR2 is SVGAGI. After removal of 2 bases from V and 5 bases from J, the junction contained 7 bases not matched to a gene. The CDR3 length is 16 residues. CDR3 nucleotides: TGTGCCAGCAGTTACCTGGACAGGGGGCTAGGGACTGAAGCTTTCTTT. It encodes CASSYLDRGLGTEAFF.

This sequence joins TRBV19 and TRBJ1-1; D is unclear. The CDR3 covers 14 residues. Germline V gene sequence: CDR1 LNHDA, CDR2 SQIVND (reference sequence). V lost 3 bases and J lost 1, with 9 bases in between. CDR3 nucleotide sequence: TGTGCCAGTAGTATCCGGTCCTCGAACACTGAAGCTTTCTTT. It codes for CASSIRSSNTEAFF.

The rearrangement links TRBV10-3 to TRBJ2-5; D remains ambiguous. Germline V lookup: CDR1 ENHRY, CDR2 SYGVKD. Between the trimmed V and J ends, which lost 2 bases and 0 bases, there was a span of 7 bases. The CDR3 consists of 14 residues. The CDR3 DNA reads TGTGCCATCAGTGAGGGAGAGTACCAAGAGACCCAGTACTTC. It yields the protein CAISEGEYQETQYF.

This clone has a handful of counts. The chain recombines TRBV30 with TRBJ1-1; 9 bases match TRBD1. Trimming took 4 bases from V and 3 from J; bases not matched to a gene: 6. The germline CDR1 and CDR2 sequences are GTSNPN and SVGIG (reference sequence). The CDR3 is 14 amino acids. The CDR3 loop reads CAWTLRTGDTEAFF. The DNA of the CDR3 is TGTGCCTGGACCCTGAGGACAGGGGACACTGAAGCTTTCTTT.